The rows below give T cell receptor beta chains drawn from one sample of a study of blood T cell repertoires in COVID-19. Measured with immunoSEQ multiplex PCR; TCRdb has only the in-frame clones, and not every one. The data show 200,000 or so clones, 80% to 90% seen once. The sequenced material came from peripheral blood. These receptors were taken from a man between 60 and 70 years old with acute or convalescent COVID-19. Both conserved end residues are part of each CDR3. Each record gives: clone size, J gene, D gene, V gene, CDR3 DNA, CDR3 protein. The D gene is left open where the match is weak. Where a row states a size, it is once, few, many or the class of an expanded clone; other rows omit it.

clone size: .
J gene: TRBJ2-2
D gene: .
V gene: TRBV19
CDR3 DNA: TGTGCCAGTAGTACCAGGGGAGGGGACACCGGGGAGCTGTTTTTT
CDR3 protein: CASSTRGGDTGELFF

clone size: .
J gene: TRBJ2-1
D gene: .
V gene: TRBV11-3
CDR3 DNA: TGTGCCAGCAGCTCCTTTTTTACAGGGAATGAGCAGTTCTTC
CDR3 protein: CASSSFFTGNEQFF

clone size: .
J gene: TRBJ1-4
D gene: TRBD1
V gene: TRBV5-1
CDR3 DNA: TGCGCCAGCAGGGGGGACAGGGGCACCTCTAATGAAAAACTGTTTTTT
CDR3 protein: CASRGDRGTSNEKLFF

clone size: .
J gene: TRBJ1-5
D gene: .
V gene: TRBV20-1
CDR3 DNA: TGCAGTGCTAGTGCGGGGGATCAGCCCCAGCATTTT
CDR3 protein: CSASAGDQPQHF

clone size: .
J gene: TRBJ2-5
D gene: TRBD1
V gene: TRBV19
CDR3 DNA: TGTGCCAGTAGCCACAGGGGACGAGAGACCCAGTACTTC
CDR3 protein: CASSHRGRETQYF

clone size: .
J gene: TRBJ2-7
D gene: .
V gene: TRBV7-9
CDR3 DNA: TGTGCCAGCAGCTTACCTTTATTCGGGACATCCGATTACGAGCAGTACTTC
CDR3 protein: CASSLPLFGTSDYEQYF

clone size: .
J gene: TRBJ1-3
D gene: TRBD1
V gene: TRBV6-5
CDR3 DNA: TGTGCCAGCAGTTCCCCGACAGGGGGCTCCGGAAACACCATATATTTT
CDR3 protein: CASSSPTGGSGNTIYF

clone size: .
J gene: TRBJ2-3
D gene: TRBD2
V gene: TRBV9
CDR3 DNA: TGTGCCAGCAGCCTTCTAGCGGGAAGCACAGATACGCAGTATTTT
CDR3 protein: CASSLLAGSTDTQYF

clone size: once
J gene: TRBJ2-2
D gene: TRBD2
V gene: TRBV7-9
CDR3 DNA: TGTGCCAGCAGCTTAGCAGCGGGAACCGGGGAGCTGTTTTTT
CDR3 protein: CASSLAAGTGELFF

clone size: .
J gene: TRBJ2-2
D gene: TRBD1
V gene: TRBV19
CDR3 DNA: TGTGCCAGTAGTATGTGGGGCAGGGGGATTAACACCGGGGAGCTGTTTTTT
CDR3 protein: CASSMWGRGINTGELFF

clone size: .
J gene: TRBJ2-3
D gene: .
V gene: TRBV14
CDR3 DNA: TGTGCCAGCAGCCGACGTGGGGGGATCGGGACTTATACGCAGTATTTT
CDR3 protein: CASSRRGGIGTYTQYF

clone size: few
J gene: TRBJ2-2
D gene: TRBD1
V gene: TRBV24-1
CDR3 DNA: TGTGCCACCGAGGACAGGGGCAACACCGGGGAGCTGTTTTTT
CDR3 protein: CATEDRGNTGELFF

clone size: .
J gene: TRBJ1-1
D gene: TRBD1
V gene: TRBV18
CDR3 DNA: TGTGCCAGCTCCCGAAGGGGGGACAGCCTTGAAGCTTTCTTT
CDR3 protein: CASSRRGDSLEAFF

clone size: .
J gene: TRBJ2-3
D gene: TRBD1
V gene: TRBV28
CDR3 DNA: TGTGCCAGCAGTAGGGACAGGACCGCAGATACGCAGTATTTT
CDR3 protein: CASSRDRTADTQYF

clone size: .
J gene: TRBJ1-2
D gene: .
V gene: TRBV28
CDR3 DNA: TGTGCCAGCAGGTCAGGGCGAGGCTACACCTTC
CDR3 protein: CASRSGRGYTF

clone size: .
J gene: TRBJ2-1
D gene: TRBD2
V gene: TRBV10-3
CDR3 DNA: TGTGCCATCTCTCGGAGCGGGAGGGCCAGTAATGAGCAGTTCTTC
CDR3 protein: CAISRSGRASNEQFF

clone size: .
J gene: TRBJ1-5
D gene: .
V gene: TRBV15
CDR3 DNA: TGTGCCACCAGCAGAGACCAGTCCAATCAGCCCCAGCATTTT
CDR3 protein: CATSRDQSNQPQHF

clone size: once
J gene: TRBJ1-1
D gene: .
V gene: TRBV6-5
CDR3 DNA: TGTGCCAGCAGCTATGGGCCCCTCACTGAAGCTTTCTTT
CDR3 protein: CASSYGPLTEAFF

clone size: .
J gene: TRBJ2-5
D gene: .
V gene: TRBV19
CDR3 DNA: TGTGCCAGTAGTATAGGGACTGAGACCCAGTACTTC
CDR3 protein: CASSIGTETQYF

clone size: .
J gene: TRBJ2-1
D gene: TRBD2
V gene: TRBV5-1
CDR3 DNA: TGCGCCAGCAGCTTGGGAGTCGGGAGGGCCCGGGAGCAGTTCTTC
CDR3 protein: CASSLGVGRAREQFF

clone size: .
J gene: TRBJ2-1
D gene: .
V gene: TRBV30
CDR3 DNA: TGTGCCTGGACTACCGGAGGGTACAATGAGCAGTTCTTC
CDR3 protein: CAWTTGGYNEQFF

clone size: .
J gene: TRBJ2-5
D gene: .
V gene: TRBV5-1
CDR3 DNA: TGCGCCAGCAGCTTGCCCAGGGGGGAGCAAGAGACCCAGTACTTC
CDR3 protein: CASSLPRGEQETQYF

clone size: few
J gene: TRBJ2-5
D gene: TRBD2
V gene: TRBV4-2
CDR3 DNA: TGTGCCAGCAGCCAAGGGGGGTTTAGCGGGAGCACGGAGACCCAGTACTTC
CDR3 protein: CASSQGGFSGSTETQYF

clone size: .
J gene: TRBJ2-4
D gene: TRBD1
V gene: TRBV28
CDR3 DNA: TGTGCCAGCAGTTTAACCGGACAGGGGGCCAAAAACATTCAGTACTTC
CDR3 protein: CASSLTGQGAKNIQYF

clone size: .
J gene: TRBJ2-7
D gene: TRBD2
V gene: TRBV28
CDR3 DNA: TGTGCCAGACCTACCTTCGGGACTAGCGGGAGTCGATTAGTTCCCTCCTACGAGCAGTACTTC
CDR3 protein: CARPTFGTSGSRLVPSYEQYF

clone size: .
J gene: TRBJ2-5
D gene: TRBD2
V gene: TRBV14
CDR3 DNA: TGTGCCAGCAGCCAAGATTCCAGGACTAGCGGGACAAGGAAGACCCAGTACTTC
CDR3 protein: CASSQDSRTSGTRKTQYF

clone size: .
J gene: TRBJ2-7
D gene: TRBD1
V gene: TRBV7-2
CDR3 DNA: TGTGCCAGCAGCCCCCGGGGACAGGCTACCTACGAGCAGTACTTC
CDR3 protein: CASSPRGQATYEQYF

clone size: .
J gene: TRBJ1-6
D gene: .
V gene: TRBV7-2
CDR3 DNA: TGTGCCAGCAGCTTCCGAAACGGGGTAGGTTCACCCCTCCACTTT
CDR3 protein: CASSFRNGVGSPLHF

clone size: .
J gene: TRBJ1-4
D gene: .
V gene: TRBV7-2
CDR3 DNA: TGTGCCAGCAGCGAACGGACTTCCTCCGGAAAACTGTTTTTT
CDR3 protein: CASSERTSSGKLFF

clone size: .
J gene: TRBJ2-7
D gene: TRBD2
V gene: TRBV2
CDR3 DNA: TGTGCCAGCAGTGAGCCTAGCGGAAATTACGAGCAGTACTTC
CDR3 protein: CASSEPSGNYEQYF

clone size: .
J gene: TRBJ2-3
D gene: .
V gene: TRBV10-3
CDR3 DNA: TGTGCCACCACCCACCTCGAGCTGGGGGCCGGCACAGATACGCAGTATTTT
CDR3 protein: CATTHLELGAGTDTQYF

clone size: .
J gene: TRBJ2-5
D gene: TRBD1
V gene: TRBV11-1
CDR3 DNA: TGTGCCAGCAGCTTAGGTGGCAGGGGGTCCGAGACCCAGTACTTC
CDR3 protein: CASSLGGRGSETQYF

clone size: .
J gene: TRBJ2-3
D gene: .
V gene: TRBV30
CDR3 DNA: TGTGCCTGGAGTAGGGGGGGGCTTAGAGGCACAGATACGCAGTATTTT
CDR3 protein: CAWSRGGLRGTDTQYF

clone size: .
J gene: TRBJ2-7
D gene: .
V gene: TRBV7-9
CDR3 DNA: TGTGCCAGCAGCTGGGACATTCAAGGGCCCTACGAGCAGTACTTC
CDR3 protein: CASSWDIQGPYEQYF

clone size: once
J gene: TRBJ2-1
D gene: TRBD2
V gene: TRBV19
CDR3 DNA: TGTGCCAGTAGCAGACAGGCCGGACTAGCGGGAGGTAATGAGCAGTTCTTC
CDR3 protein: CASSRQAGLAGGNEQFF

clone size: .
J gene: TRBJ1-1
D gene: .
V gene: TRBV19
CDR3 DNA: TGTGCCAGTGGGGCAGGGATGGTGAACACTGAAGCTTTCTTT
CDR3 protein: CASGAGMVNTEAFF

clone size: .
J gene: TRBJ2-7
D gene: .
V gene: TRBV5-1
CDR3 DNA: TGCGCCAGCAGCGACTCGGACTCCTACGAGCAGTACTTC
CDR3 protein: CASSDSDSYEQYF

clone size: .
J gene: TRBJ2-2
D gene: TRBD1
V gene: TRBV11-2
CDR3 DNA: TGTGCCAGCAACTCCGGACAGGGTAGCGACACCGGGGAGCTGTTTTTT
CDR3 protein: CASNSGQGSDTGELFF

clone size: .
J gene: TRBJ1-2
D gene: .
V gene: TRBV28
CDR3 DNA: TGTGCCAGCAGTCCCTATCAGGGAAGGAACTATGGCTACACCTTC
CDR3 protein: CASSPYQGRNYGYTF

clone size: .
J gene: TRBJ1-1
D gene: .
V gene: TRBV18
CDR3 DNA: TGTGCCAGCTCACCTAAGACAGCGAACACTGAAGCTTTCTTT
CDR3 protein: CASSPKTANTEAFF

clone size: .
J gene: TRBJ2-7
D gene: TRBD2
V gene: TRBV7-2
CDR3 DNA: TGTGCCAGCAGCTTTGCAGCGGGAGGCTACGAGCAGTACTTC
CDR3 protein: CASSFAAGGYEQYF

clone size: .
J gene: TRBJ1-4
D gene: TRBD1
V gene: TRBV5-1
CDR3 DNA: TGCGCCAGCAGCGTGACAGGGATGTCTAATGAAAAACTGTTTTTT
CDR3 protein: CASSVTGMSNEKLFF

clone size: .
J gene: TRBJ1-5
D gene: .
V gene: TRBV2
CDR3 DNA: TGTGCCAGCAGTGCAAGGAGGCCGCTCCGGAGCAATCAGCCCCAGCATTTT
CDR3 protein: CASSARRPLRSNQPQHF

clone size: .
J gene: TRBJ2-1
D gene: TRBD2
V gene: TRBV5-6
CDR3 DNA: TGTGCCAGCAGCCCCTATATTTCAGGACTAGCGGGGGCCTACAATGAGCAGTTCTTC
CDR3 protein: CASSPYISGLAGAYNEQFF

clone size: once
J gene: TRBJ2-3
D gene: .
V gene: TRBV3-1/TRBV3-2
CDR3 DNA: TGTGCCAGCAGCCAAGATTCCGGGAATACGCAGTATTTT
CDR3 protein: CASSQDSGNTQYF

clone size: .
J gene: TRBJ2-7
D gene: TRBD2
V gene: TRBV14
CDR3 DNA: TGTGCCAGCAGCCAAATCGGCGGGAGGGCCTCGTACGAGCAGTACTTC
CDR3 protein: CASSQIGGRASYEQYF

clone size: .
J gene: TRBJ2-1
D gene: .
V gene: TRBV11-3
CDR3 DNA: TGTGCCAGCAGCTCTAGGGGGGAGCAGTTCTTC
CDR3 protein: CASSSRGEQFF

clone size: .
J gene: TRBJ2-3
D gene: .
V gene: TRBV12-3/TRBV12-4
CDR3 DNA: TGTGCCAGCAGTTTAGTCCGAGGTACGCAGTATTTT
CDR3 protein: CASSLVRGTQYF

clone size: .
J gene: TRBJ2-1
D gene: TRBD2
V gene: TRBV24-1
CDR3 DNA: TGTGCCACCAGTGATCAAGGGACTACCAACAATGAGCAGTTCTTC
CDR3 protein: CATSDQGTTNNEQFF

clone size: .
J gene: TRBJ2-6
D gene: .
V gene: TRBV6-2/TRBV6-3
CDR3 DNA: TGTGCCAGCAGTCCGCCCGGACTGGCTGGGGCCAACGTCCTGACTTTC
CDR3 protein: CASSPPGLAGANVLTF

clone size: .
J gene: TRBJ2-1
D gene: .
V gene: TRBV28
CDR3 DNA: TGTGCCAGCCAGTTTGGCTATGAGCAGTTCTTC
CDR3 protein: CASQFGYEQFF

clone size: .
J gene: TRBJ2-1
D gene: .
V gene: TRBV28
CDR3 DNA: TGTGCCACCGCCTTGCGGCTCTCCTACAATGAGCAGTTCTTC
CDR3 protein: CATALRLSYNEQFF

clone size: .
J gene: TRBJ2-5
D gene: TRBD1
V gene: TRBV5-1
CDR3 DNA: TGCGCCAGCAGCATTGGACAGGGAGAGACCCAGTACTTC
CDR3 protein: CASSIGQGETQYF

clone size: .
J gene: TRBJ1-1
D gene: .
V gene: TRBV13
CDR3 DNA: TGTGCCAGCAGGCGAACAGGGTCTCCTGAAGCTTTCTTT
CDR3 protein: CASRRTGSPEAFF

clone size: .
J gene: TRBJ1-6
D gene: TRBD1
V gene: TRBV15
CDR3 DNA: TGTGCCACCAGCAGAGACGCTACCGGGACAGGGAGCTCCTATAATTCACCCCTCCACTTT
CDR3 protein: CATSRDATGTGSSYNSPLHF

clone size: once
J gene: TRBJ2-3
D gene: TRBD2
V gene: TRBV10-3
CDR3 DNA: TGTGCCATCAGTGAGTCGGGAGGGCCAGATACGCAGTATTTT
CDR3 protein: CAISESGGPDTQYF

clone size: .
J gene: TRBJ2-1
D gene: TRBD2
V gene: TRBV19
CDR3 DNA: TGTGCCAGAGGACTAGCGGCTTACAATGAGCAGTTCTTC
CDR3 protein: CARGLAAYNEQFF

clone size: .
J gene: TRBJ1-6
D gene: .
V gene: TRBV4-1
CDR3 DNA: TGCGCCAGCAGCCAAGATCCCGGACCCCTCCACTTT
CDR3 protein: CASSQDPGPLHF

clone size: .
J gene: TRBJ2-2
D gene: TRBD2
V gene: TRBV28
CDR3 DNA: TGTGCCAGCAAGAAAGGGCTAGCGGGAGGGCCGGTGTCCGGGGAGCTGTTTTTT
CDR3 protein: CASKKGLAGGPVSGELFF